The next 27 T cell receptor beta chains were all read from a single sample in a study of T-cell reconstitution after alpha-beta-depleted transplantation in children. TCRbeta library construction was performed incorporating unique molecular identifiers. TCRdb re-derived calls from the PCR reads in MiXCR, one entry per CDR3 protein. The data hold under 450,000 distinct CDR3 sequences, with around 15% observed a single time. Sequencing was performed on PBMCs, mostly from graft donor cells, taken 360 days after TCRalphabeta/CD19-depleted stem cell transplant. These TCRs come from a boy younger than two who had a stem cell transplant for Wiskott-Aldrich syndrome, so the T cells may come from the graft donor.

J is TRBJ2-5 and V is TRBV2; 9 bases line up with TRBD1. The length of the CDR3 is 14 residues. CDR1 is SNHLY, CDR2 FYNNEI, per germline. V trimming: 7 bases; J trimming: 5 bases; junction bases outside the gene matches: 8. Here the CDR3 DNA reads TGTGCCAGCACCGATCGGACAGGGGAGGAGACCCAGTACTTC. Translated: CASTDRTGEETQYF. The full variable domain, completed using reference TRBV2 and TRBJ2-5, is EPEVTQTPSHQVTQMGQEVILRCVPISNHLYFYWYRQILGQKVEFLVSFYNNEISEKSEIFDDQFSVERPDGSNFTLKIRSTKLEDSAMYFCASTDRTGEETQYFGPGTRLLVL.

This CDR3 reads CATSDSPGTDTQYF. CDR3 DNA sequence: TGTGCCACCAGTGATTCCCCCGGGACAGATACGCAGTATTTT. This rearrangement joins TRBV24-1 to TRBJ2-3; D is uncertain. V lost 2 bases, J lost 3 bases, and 8 bases lay in between. The CDR3 runs 14 residues. Germline CDR1 reads KGHDR; CDR2 reads SFDVKD.

The CDR3 DNA sequence: TGCGCCAGCAGCTTGAGAGGGGGACAGAAGTTTTCCTACGAGCAGTACTTC. It specifies CASSLRGGQKFSYEQYF. This sequence joins TRBV5-1 and TRBJ2-7; 7 bases align to TRBD1. V gave up 1 base and J gave up 1 base; unmatched junction bases: 11. Per the germline V gene, CDR1 is SGHRS and CDR2 is YFSETQ. The CDR3 sequence is 17 residues long.

This chain links TRBV20-1 with TRBJ1-1; 9 positions match TRBD1. J gave up 6 bases and V 3 bases, and 8 bases lay outside the gene matches. Germline CDR1 is DFQATT and CDR2 is SNEGSKA (reference sequence). CDR3 length equals 14 residues. The CDR3 is CSASETGGVAEAFF. The CDR3 nucleotides are TGCAGTGCTAGCGAAACAGGGGGCGTCGCTGAAGCTTTCTTT.

This clonotype was seen more than once but under ten times. The chain carries TRBV7-8 and TRBJ2-5; D ambiguous. Germline CDR1 is SGHVS and CDR2 is FQNEAQ. The CDR3 is 14 residues long. V lost 1 base and J 3 bases, leaving 9 bases between the germline ends. Here the CDR3 reads CASSLEPLEETQYF. In DNA, the CDR3 is TGTGCCAGCAGCTTAGAGCCTCTTGAAGAGACCCAGTACTTC.

This CDR3 is CSARGLLAGVGNEQFF. The CDR3 nucleotides are TGCAGTGCTAGAGGCCTCCTAGCGGGAGTCGGGAATGAGCAGTTCTTC. The chain recombines TRBV20-1 with TRBJ2-1; 10 bases match TRBD2. This CDR3 comprises 16 residues. CDR1 DFQATT and CDR2 SNEGSKA come from the germline V gene (reference sequence). Trimming at V came to 1 base and at J to 7 bases, leaving 10 bases not matched to a gene.

This chain connects TRBV21-1 to TRBJ2-7; the table's D gene call, TRBD1, was not cross checked with the DNA. TRBV21-1 is recorded as a pseudogene. CDR3 length: 12 residues. Here the CDR3 reads CASSKGQHEQYF. CDR3 bases: TGTGCCAGCAGCAAGGGACAACACGAGCAGTACTTC.

The chain recombines TRBV20-1 with TRBJ2-3; 9 positions match TRBD2. The germline V gene encodes CDR1 DFQATT and CDR2 SNEGSKA (reference sequence). J lost 0 bases, V lost 7 bases, and 8 bases had no gene match. CDR3 length: 15 residues. The CDR3: CSGELAGFSTDTQYF. CDR3 bases: TGCAGTGGCGAACTAGCGGGTTTTAGCACAGATACGCAGTATTTT.

J is TRBJ1-4 and V is TRBV29-1; D may be TRBD1 (5 bases). V shed 7 bases and J shed 8 bases, with 17 bases lying between them. The CDR3 runs 13 residues. The germline gives CDR1 SQVTM, CDR2 ANQGSEA. The chain's CDR3 is CSAWGIEGEKLFF. CDR3 DNA sequence: TGCAGCGCTTGGGGGATCGAGGGGGAAAAACTGTTTTTT. Complete variable domain (other parts from reference TRBV29-1 and TRBJ1-4): SAVISQKPSRDICQRGTSLTIQCQVDSQVTMMFWYRQQPGQSLTLIATANQGSEATYESGFVIDKFPISRPNLTFSTLTVSNMSPEDSSIYLCSAWGIEGEKLFFGSGTQLSVL.

This clonotype was seen a few times. The rearrangement uses TRBV10-3 and TRBJ2-3, with 11 bases fitting TRBD2. The CDR3 covers 14 residues. Losses at the gene ends were 9 bases for V and 6 bases for J; bases not matched to a gene: 8. CDR1 ENHRY and CDR2 SYGVKD come from the germline V gene. CDR3 sequence reads: CAIQTSGVSDTQYF. CDR3 sequence (DNA): TGTGCCATTCAGACTAGCGGGGTTTCGGATACGCAGTATTTT.

This clonotype was observed a few times. The chain recombines TRBV11-2 with TRBJ2-5, with 8 bases lining up with TRBD1. Germline CDR1 SGHAT, CDR2 FQNNGV. The V and J ends lost 0 bases and 5 bases, in that order; junction bases with no gene match: 8. This CDR3 is built from 16 residues. The CDR3 DNA reads TGTGCCAGCAGCTTAGATCCAGGACAGGGTATGGAGACCCAGTACTTC. Translating gives CASSLDPGQGMETQYF.

The chain joins TRBV27 to TRBJ1-6, with 11 positions matching TRBD1. The germline V gene encodes CDR1 MNHEY and CDR2 SMNVEV (reference sequence). The CDR3 is 13 amino acids. The junction had 4 bases not matched to a gene; V was cut back by 8 bases and J by 10 bases. CDR3 sequence: CASGQGAGSPLHF. The CDR3 coding sequence is TGTGCCAGCGGACAGGGGGCAGGGTCACCCCTCCACTTT.

This clonotype came up many times. The chain combines TRBV2 with TRBJ2-1, with 8 bases fitting TRBD2. The germline V gene encodes CDR1 SNHLY and CDR2 FYNNEI. The V segment lost 9 bases and the J segment 8 bases; nucleotides outside the gene matches: 12. This CDR3 is 14 amino acids long. CDR3 DNA sequence: TGTGCCAGTTCTCCGGGACTAGGGTTAGATGAGCAGTTCTTC. Protein product: CASSPGLGLDEQFF. Drawing the rest from reference TRBV2 and TRBJ2-1, the complete variable domain is EPEVTQTPSHQVTQMGQEVILRCVPISNHLYFYWYRQILGQKVEFLVSFYNNEISEKSEIFDDQFSVERPDGSNFTLKIRSTKLEDSAMYFCASSPGLGLDEQFFGPGTRLTVL.

This clonotype turned up a few times. This chain links TRBV28 with TRBJ2-3; 13 nucleotides match TRBD2. V lost 4 bases to trimming and J lost 2 bases; unmatched junction nucleotides: 12. The CDR3 has 19 amino acids. Germline assignment: CDR1 MDHEN and CDR2 SYDVKM. CDR3 residues: CASSYSYRLAGGNTDTQYF. The CDR3 region has the DNA TGTGCCAGCAGTTACTCCTATCGACTAGCGGGGGGTAACACAGATACGCAGTATTTT.

The chain joins TRBV5-1 to TRBJ2-7; 7 nucleotides match TRBD1. CDR3 length: 13 residues. The germline CDR1 and CDR2 sequences are SGHRS and YFSETQ. Trimming took 0 bases from V and 6 from J; bases not matched to a gene: 3. The CDR3 region is CASSLEGQFEQYF. The CDR3 DNA follows: TGCGCCAGCAGCTTGGAGGGACAGTTCGAGCAGTACTTC.

This clonotype has just a few counts. The rearrangement joins TRBV7-2 to TRBJ2-4; no definite D call. The CDR3 consists of 16 residues. V was trimmed by 1 base and J by 0 bases, leaving 10 bases between them. Looked up from germline, CDR1 is SGHTA and CDR2 is FQGNSA. CDR3 in amino acids: CASSLEGRLAKNIQYF. The CDR3 coding sequence is TGTGCCAGCAGCTTAGAAGGCAGACTAGCCAAAAACATTCAGTACTTC.

This clonotype came up a few times. The chain employs TRBV5-4 and TRBJ2-5; D may be TRBD2 (5 bases). The CDR3 runs 14 residues. V lost 2 bases and J lost 5, with 13 bases in between. Germline-derived CDR1 and CDR2 are SGHNT and YYREEE (reference sequence). CDR3 sequence reads: CASSLSSRRETQYF. The CDR3, as DNA: TGTGCCAGCAGCTTATCTAGCCGGCGGGAGACCCAGTACTTC.

This clonotype was seen more than once but under ten times. The chain carries TRBV4-3 and TRBJ2-3, with 14 bases that match TRBD2. The V segment lost 3 bases and the J segment 3 bases; nucleotides outside the gene matches: 14. The CDR3 is made up of 20 amino acids. CDR1 and CDR2 (germline): LGHNA, YSLEER. CDR3 sequence: CASSHRKGLAGVPPTDTQYF. CDR3 coding DNA: TGCGCCAGCAGCCACCGTAAGGGACTAGCGGGAGTGCCACCGACAGATACGCAGTATTTT.

This clonotype was seen ten or more times. The chain joins TRBV27 to TRBJ2-1; D gene unclear. CDR1 is MNHEY, CDR2 SMNVEV, per germline (reference sequence). The length of the CDR3 is 15 residues. Trimming shortened V by 3 bases and J by 0 bases, and 9 bases separated the two germline ends. Here the CDR3 DNA reads TGTGCCAGCAGTTTCTATACTCGCTCCTACAATGAGCAGTTCTTC. This codes for CASSFYTRSYNEQFF.

The gene calls are TRBV10-3 and TRBJ2-7, with D unresolved. CDR1 and CDR2 (germline): ENHRY, SYGVKD. This CDR3 spans 12 amino acids. Trimming took off 4 bases at V and 5 bases at J, with 9 bases between the two ends. The CDR3 DNA reads TGTGCCATCAGTGGGGCCAAACACGAGCAGTACTTC. This codes for CAISGAKHEQYF.

The chain joins TRBV12-3 or TRBV12-4 to TRBJ2-7; D is uncertain. CDR3 length: 11 amino acids. The V end lost 5 bases, the J end lost 6 bases, and 8 bases lay between the germline ends. Here the CDR3 DNA reads TGTGCCAGCAGTGACGTCTCCGAGCAGTACTTC. Translating gives CASSDVSEQYF.

The V gene is TRBV29-1, the J gene TRBJ2-1; 11 bases agree with TRBD2. After removal of 4 bases from V and 4 bases from J, the junction contained 18 bases not matched to a gene. Germline-derived CDR1 and CDR2 are SQVTM and ANQGSEA. The CDR3 contains 19 residues. This chain's CDR3 is CSVGGTSGYTTLFYNEQFF. In DNA form, the CDR3 reads TGCAGCGTTGGAGGGACTAGCGGCTATACCACGCTATTTTACAATGAGCAGTTCTTC.

V gene TRBV20-1 combines with J gene TRBJ2-7, with 8 bases that match TRBD2. CDR1 is DFQATT, CDR2 SNEGSKA, per germline (reference sequence). The CDR3 runs 14 residues. V trimming: 1 base; J trimming: 4 bases; junction bases outside the gene matches: 6. Written as DNA, the CDR3 is TGCAGTGCTAGAGGACCGGGACTAGGGTACGAGCAGTACTTC. It translates to CSARGPGLGYEQYF.

Here the CDR3 reads CSARDRGHHTDTQYF. The DNA of the CDR3 is TGCAGTGCCAGGGACAGGGGGCACCACACGGATACGCAGTATTTT. The rearrangement joins TRBV20-1 to TRBJ2-3, with 12 positions matching TRBD1. Trimming cost V 6 bases and J 6 bases; bases outside gene matches: 10. Germline CDR1 DFQATT, CDR2 SNEGSKA (reference sequence). The CDR3 is made up of 15 amino acids.

About this clonotype: Its ends do not fully match the called genes, so a read error is possible. The chain recombines TRBV10-3 with TRBJ2-2; 8 bases align to TRBD2. Germline-derived CDR1 and CDR2 are ENHRY and SYGVKD. This CDR3 is 19 amino acids long. The CDR3 sequence is CAISGLAGPSPSNTGELFF. The CDR3 region has the DNA TGTGCCATCAGTGGTCTAGCGGGCCCCTCACCCTCGAATACCGGGGAGCTGTTTTTT.

CDR3 bases: TGTGCCAGCAGCCCTAGGGGGCAGGGGGCAAAAGGGGCCAACGTCCTGACTTTC. Protein: CASSPRGQGAKGANVLTF. V usage is TRBV11-2 and J usage is TRBJ2-6; 8 nucleotides agree with TRBD1. The CDR3 length is 18 residues. Unmatched junction bases numbered 13, after V lost 5 bases and J lost 4 bases. The V gene's germline CDR1 is SGHAT and CDR2 FQNNGV.

The chain links TRBV11-2 to TRBJ2-1; 9 positions match TRBD1. V lost 5 bases and J lost 2; bases outside the gene matches: 4. This CDR3 region has 15 residues. Germline CDR1 reads SGHAT; CDR2 reads FQNNGV. The CDR3 DNA reads TGTGCCAGCAGCGGGGACAGGGTCACCTACAATGAGCAGTTCTTC. This translates into CASSGDRVTYNEQFF.